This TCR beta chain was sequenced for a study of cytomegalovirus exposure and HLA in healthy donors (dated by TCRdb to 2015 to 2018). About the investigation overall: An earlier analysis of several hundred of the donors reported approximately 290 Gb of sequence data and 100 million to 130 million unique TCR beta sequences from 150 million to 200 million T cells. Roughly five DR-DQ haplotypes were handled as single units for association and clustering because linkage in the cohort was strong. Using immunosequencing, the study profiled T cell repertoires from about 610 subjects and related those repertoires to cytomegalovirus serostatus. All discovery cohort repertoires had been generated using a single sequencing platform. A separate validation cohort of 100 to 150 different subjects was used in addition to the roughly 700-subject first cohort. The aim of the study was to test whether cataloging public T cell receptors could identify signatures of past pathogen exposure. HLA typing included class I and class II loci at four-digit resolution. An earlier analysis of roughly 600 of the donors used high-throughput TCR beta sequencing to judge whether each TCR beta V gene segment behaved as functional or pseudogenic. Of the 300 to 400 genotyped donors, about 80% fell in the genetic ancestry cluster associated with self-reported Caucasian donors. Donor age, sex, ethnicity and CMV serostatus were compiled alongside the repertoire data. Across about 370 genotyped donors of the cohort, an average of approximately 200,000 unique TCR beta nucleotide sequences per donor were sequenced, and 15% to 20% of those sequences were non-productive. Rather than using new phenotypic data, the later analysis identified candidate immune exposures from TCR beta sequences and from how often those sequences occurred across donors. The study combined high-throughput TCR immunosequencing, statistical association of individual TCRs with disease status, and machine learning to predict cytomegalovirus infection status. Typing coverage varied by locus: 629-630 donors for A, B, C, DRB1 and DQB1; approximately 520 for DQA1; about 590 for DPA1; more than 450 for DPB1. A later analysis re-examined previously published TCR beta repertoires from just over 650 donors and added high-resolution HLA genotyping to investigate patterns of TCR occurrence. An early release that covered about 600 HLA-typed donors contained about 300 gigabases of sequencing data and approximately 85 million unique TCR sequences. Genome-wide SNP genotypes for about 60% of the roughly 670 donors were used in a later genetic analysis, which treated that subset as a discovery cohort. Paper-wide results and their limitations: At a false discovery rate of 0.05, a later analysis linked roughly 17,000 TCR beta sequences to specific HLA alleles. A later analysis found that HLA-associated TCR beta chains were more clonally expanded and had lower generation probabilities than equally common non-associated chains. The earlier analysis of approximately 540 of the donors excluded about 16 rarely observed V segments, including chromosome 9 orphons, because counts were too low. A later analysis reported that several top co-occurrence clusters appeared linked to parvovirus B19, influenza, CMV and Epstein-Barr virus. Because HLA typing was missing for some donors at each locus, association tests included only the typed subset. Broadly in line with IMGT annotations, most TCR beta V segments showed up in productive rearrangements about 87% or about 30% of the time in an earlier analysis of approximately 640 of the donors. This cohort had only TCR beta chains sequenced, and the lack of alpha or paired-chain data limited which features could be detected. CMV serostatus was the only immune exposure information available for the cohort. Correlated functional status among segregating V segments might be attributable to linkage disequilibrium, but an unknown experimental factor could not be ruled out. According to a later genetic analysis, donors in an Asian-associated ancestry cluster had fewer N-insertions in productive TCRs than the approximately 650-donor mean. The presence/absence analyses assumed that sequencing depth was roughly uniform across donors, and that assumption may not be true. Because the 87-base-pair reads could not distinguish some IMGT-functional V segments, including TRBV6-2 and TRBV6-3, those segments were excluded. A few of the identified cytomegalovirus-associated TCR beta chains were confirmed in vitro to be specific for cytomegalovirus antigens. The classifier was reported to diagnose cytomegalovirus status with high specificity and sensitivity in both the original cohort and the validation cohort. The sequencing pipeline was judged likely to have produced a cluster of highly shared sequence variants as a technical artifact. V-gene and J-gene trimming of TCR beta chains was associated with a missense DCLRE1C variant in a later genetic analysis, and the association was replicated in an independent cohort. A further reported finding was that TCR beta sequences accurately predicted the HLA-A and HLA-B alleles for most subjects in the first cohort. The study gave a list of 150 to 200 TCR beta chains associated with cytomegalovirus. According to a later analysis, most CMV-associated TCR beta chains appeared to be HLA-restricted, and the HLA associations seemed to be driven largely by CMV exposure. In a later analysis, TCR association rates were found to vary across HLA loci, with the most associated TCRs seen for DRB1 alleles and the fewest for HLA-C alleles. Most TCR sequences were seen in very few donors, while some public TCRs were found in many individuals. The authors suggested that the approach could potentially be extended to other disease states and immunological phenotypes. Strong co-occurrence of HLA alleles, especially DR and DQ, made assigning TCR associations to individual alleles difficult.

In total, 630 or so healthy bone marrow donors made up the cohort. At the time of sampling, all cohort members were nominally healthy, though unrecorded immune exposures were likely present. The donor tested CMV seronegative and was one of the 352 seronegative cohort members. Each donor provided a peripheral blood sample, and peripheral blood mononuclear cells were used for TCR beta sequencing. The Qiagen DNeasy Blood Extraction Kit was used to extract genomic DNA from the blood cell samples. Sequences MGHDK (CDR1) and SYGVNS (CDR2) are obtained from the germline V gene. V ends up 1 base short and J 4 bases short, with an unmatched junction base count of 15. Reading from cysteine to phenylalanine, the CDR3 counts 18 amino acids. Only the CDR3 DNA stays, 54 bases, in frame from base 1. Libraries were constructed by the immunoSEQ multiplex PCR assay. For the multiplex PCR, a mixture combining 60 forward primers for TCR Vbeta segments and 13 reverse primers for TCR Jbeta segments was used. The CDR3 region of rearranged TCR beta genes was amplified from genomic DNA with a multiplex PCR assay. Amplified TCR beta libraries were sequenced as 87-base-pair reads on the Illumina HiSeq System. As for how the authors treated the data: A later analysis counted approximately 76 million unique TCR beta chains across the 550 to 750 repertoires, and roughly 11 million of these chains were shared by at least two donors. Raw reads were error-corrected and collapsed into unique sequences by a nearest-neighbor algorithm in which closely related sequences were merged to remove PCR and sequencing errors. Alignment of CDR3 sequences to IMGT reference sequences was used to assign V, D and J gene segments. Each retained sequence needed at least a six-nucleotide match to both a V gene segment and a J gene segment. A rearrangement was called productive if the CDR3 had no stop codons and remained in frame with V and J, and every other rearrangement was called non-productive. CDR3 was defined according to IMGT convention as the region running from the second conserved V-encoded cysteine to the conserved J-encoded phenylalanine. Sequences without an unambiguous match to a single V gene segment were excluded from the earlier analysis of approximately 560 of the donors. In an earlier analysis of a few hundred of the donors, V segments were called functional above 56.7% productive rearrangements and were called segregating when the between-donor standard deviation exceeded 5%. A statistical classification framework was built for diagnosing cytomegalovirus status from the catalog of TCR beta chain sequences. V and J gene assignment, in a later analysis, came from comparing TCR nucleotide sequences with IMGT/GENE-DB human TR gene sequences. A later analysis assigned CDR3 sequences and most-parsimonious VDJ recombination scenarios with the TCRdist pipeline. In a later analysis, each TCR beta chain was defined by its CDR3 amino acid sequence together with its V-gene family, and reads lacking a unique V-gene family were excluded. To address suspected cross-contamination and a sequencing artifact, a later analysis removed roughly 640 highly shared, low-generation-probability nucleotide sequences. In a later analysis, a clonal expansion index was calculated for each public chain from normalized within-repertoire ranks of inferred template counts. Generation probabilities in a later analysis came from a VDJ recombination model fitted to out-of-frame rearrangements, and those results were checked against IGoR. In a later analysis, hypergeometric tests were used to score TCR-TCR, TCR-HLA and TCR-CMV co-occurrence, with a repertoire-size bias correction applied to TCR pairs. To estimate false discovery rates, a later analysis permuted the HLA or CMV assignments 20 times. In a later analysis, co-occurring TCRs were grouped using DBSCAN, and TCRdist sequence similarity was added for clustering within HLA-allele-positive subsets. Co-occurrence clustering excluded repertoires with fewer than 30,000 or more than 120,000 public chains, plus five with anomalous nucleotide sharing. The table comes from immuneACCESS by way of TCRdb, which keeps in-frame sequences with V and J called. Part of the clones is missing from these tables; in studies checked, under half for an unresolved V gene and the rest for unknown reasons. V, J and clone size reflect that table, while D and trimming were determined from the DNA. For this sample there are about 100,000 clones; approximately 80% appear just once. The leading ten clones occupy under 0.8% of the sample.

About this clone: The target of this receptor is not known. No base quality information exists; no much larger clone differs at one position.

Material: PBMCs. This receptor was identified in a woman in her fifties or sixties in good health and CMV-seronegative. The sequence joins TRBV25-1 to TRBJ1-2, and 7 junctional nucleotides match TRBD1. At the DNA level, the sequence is TGTGCCAGCAGTGAATGGATTAGAGGGACAGCTATAGGCTATGGCTACACCTTC. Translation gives CASSEWIRGTAIGYGYTF.